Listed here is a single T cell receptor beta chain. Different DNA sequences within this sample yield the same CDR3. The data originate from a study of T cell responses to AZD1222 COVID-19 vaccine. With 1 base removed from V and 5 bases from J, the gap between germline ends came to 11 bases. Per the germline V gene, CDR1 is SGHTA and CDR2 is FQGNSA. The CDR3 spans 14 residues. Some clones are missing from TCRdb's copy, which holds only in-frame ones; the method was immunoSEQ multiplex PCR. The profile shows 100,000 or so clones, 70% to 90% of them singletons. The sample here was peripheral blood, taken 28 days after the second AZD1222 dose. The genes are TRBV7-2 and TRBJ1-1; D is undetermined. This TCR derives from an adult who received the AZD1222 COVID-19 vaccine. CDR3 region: CASSLGGFGTEAFF. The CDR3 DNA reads TGTGCCAGCAGCTTAGGGGGTTTTGGAACTGAAGCTTTCTTT.